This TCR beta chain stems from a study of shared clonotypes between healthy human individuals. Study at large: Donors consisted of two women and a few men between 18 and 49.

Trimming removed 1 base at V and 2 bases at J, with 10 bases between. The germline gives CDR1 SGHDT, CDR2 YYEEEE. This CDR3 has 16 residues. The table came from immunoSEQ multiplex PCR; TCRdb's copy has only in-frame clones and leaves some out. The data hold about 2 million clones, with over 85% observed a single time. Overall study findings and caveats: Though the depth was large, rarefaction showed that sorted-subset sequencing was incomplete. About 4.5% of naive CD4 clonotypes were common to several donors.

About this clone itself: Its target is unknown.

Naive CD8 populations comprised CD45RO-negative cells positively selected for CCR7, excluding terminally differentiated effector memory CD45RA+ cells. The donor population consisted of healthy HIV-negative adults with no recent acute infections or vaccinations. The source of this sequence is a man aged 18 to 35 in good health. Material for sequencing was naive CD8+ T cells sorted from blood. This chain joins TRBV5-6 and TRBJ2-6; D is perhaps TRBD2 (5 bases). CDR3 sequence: CASSLLWGAGANVLTF. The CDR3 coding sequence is TGTGCCAGCAGCTTGTTGTGGGGAGCTGGGGCCAACGTCCTGACTTTC.